This T cell receptor beta chain was obtained from a study of CD8+CD57+ T cells in acquired aplastic anemia (dated by TCRdb to 2017 to 2018). In terms of the full investigation: Extracted DNA from sorted CD4+ and CD8+ cells averaged around 3.2 ug, ranging from about 0.2 to 30 ug. What the authors observed across the whole study: Twenty-nine CD8+ CDR3 sequences were found in both patients and controls but appeared to be highly expressed in patients and within the immunodominant clones of the patients. Patients and healthy controls showed no significant difference in CD8+ Simpson's diversity (P=0.060).

In the study, sorted CD4+ and CD8+ blood T cells from patients with severe aplastic anemia and from healthy subjects underwent deep sequencing of TCR repertoires. Ficoll-Paque density gradient centrifugation was used to isolate peripheral blood mononuclear cells. Before DNA extraction, CD4+ and CD8+ T cells were sorted with FACS or magnetic beads. V loses 2 bases of germline sequence and J loses 2 bases, and the interval between the two ends is 10 bases. Based on the germline V gene (reference sequence), the CDR1 and CDR2 sequences are LNHDA and SQIVND. The CDR3 measures 15 amino acids from cysteine to phenylalanine. The only DNA kept is the CDR3, 45 bases in frame from the first base. Comment on this clonotype: Its antigen specificity is not known. No base-level quality is on record; no much larger clone is a single base apart.

Profiling of TCR beta VDJ combinations and CDR3 sequences used genomic DNA as the template. An Illumina HiSeq 2000 was the platform used for TCR repertoire sequencing. The paper's data handling went like this. Repertoires were assessed using TRBV/TRBJ rearrangement plots, CDR3 size and DJ length profiles, and Simpson's diversity index. The most abundant DNA sequence in the deep sequencing data was taken as the immunodominant clone. CDR3 amino acid sequences were screened for sharing across subjects and compared with published repertoires and the VDJdb database. TCRdb reworked the public reads: Q25 trimming with fastp, MiXCR clone assembly, productive beta chains retained. Merged by CDR3 protein, the rows form single entries marked with the most common genes and DNA. These V and J calls are TCRdb output, not the study's own analysis. The sample records more than 150,000 distinct CDR3 sequences, around three fifths of which are singletons. Roughly 46% of the sample comes from the top ten.

The specimen sequenced was sorted CD4+, CD8+, or CD8+CD57+ T cells (not recorded which) from PBMCs. The sequence derives from a human donor with severe aplastic anemia or a healthy control (not recorded which). The rearranged segments are TRBV19 and TRBJ1-5; the D gene cannot be named for sure. The CDR3 reads CASSILVGGNQPQHF. The nucleotides read TGTGCCAGTAGTATACTGGTCGGGGGCAATCAGCCCCAGCATTTT.